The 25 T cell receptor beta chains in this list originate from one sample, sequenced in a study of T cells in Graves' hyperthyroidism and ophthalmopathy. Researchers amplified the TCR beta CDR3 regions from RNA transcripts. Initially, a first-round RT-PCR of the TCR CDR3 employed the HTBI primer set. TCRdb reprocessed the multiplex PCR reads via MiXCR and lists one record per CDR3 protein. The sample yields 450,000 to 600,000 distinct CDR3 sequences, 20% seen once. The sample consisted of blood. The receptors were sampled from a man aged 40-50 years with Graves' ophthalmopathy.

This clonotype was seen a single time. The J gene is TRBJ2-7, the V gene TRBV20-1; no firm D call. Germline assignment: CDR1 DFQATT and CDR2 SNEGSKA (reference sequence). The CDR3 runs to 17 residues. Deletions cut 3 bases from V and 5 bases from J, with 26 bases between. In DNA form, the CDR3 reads TGCAGTGCTAGGTCAAGCGTGAGCCCCTTCTTTCGGAACGAGCAGTACTTC. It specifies CSARSSVSPFFRNEQYF.

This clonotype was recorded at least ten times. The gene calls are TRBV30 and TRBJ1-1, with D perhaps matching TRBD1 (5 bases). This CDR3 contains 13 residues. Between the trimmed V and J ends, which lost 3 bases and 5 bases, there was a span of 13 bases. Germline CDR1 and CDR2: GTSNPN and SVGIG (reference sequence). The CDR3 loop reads CAWRNQGGTEAFF. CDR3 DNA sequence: TGTGCCTGGAGGAATCAGGGAGGAACTGAAGCTTTCTTT.

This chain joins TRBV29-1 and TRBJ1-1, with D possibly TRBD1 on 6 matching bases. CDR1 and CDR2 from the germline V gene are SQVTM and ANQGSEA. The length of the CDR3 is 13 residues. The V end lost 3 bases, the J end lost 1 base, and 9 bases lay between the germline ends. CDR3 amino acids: CSVEDSGNTEAFF. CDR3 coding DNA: TGCAGCGTTGAGGACAGTGGGAACACTGAAGCTTTCTTT.

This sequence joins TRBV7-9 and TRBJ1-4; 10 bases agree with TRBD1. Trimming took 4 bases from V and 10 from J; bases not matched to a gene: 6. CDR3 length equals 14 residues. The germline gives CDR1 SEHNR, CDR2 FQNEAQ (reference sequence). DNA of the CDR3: TGTGCCAGCAGCTCCGCGACAGGGGGCGGAAAACTGTTTTTT. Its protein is CASSSATGGGKLFF.

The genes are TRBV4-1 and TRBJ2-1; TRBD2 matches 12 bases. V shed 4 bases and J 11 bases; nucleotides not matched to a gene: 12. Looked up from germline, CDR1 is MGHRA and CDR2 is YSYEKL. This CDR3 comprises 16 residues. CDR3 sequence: CASSPGLAGLGGKQFF. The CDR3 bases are TGCGCCAGCAGCCCCGGACTAGCGGGACTTGGGGGAAAGCAGTTCTTC.

Here the CDR3 reads CASSRAGLYEQYF. The CDR3 DNA follows: TGTGCCAGCAGCCGAGCTGGCCTTTACGAGCAGTACTTC. This chain joins TRBV14 and TRBJ2-7; D call uncertain. The CDR3 is 13 amino acids. Germline V gene sequence: CDR1 SGHDN, CDR2 FVKESK. With 4 bases removed from V and 4 bases from J, the gap between germline ends came to 11 bases.

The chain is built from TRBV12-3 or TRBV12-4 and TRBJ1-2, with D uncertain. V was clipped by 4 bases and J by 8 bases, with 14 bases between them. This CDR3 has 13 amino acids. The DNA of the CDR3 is TGTGCCAGCAGTTCAGGATCCTTCGGGGGCTACACCTTC. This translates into CASSSGSFGGYTF.

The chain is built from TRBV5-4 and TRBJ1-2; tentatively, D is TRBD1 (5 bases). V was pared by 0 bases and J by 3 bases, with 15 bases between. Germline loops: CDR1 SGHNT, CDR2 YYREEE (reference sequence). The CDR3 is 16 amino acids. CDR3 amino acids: CASSLGRSIRDYGYTF. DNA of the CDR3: TGTGCCAGCAGCTTGGGCCGCTCGATCAGGGACTATGGCTACACCTTC.

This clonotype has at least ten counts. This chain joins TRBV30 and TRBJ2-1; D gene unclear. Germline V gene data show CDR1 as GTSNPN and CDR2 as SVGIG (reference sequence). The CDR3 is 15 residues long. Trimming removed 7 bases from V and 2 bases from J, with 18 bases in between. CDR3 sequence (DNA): TGTGCCTCCACACACTCAAGGAAGGCCTACAATGAGCAGTTCTTC. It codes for CASTHSRKAYNEQFF.

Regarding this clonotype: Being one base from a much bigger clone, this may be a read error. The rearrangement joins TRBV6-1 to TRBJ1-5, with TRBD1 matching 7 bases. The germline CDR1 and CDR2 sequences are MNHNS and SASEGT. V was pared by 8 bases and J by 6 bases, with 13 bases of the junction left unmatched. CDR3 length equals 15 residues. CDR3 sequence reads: CASSKGQEWSQPQHF. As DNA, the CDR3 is TGTGCCAGCTCAAAAGGACAGGAGTGGTCTCAGCCCCAGCATTTT.

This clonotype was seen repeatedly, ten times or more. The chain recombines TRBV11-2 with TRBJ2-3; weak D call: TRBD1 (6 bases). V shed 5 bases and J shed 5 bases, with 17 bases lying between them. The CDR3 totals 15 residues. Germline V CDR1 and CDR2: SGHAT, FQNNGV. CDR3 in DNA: TGTGCCAGCAGCCCTAGAGGCGGACAGTTAGATACGCAGTATTTT. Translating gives CASSPRGGQLDTQYF.

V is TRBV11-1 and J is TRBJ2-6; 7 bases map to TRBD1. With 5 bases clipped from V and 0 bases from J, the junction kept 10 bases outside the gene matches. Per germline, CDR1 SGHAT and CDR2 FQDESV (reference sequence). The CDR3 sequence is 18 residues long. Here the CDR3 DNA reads TGTGCCAGCAGCCGCACCTCAGGGGGACGCTCTGGGGCCAACGTCCTGACTTTC. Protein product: CASSRTSGGRSGANVLTF.

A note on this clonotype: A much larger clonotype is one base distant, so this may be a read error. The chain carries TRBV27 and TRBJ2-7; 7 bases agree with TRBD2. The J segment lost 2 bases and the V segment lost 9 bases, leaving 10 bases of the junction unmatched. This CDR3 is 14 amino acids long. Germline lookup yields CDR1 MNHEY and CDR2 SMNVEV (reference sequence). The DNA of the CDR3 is TGTGCCAGATGGGGGGGGACCAGACCCTACGAGCAGTACTTC. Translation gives CARWGGTRPYEQYF.

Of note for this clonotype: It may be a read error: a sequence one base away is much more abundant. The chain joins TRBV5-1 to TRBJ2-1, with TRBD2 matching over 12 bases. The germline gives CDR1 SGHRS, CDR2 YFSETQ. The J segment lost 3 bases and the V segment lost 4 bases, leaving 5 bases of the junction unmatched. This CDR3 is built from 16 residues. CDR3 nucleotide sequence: TGCGCCAGCAGCCGGTGGACTAGCGGGATCTACAATGAGCAGTTCTTC. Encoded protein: CASSRWTSGIYNEQFF.

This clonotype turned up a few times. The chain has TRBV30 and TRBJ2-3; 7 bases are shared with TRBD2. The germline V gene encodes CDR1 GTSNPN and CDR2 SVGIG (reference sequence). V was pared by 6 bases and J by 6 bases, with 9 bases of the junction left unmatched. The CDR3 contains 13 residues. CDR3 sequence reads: CACGTGGGDTQYF. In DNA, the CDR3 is TGTGCCTGTGGTACGGGAGGAGGTGATACGCAGTATTTT.

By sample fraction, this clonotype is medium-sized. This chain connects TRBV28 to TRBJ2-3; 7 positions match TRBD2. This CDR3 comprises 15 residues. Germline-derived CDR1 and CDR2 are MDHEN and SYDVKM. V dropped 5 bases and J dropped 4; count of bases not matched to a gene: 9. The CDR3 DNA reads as TGTGCCAGCAGTCCCCGGGGAGGGAGGGCAGATACGCAGTATTTT. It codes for CASSPRGGRADTQYF.

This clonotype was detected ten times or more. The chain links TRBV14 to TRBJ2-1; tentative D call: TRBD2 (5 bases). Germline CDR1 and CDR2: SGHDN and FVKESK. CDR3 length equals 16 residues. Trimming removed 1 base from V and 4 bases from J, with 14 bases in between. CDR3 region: CASSQGLLELYNEQFF. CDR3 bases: TGTGCCAGCAGCCAAGGACTACTGGAACTTTACAATGAGCAGTTCTTC.

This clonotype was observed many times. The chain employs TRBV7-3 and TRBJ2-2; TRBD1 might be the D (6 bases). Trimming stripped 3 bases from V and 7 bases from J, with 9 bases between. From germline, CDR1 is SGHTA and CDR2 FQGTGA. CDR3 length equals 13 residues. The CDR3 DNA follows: TGTGCCAGCAGCTTGGGGGCAATCGGGGAGCTGTTTTTT. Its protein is CASSLGAIGELFF.

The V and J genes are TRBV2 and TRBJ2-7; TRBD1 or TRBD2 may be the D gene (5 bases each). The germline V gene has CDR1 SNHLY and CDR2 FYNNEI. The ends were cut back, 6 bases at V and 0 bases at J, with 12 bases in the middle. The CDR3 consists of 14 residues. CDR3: CASRIGGFSYEQYF. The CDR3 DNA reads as TGTGCCAGCAGGATTGGGGGTTTCTCCTACGAGCAGTACTTC.

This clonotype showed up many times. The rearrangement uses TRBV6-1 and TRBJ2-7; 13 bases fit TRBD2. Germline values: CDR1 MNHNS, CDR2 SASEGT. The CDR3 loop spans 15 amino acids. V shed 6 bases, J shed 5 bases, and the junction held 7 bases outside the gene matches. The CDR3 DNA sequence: TGTGCCAGCAGCTCACGACTAGCGGGGGGTGACGAGCAGTACTTC. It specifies CASSSRLAGGDEQYF.

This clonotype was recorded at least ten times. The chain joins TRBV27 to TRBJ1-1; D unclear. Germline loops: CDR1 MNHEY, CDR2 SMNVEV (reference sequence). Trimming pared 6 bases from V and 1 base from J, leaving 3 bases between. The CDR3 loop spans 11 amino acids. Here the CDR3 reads CASSSNTEAFF. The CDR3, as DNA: TGTGCCAGCAGCTCGAACACTGAAGCTTTCTTT.

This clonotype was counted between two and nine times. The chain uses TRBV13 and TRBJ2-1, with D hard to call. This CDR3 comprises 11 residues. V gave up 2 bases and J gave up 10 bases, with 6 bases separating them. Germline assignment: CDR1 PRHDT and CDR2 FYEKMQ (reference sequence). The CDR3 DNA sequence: TGTGCCAGCAGCTTAAACAGAGAGCAGTTCTTC. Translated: CASSLNREQFF.

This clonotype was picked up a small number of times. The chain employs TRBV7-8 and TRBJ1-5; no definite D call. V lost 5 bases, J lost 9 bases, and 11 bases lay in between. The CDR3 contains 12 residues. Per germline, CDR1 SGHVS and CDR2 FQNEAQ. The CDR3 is CASSPSLAPQHF. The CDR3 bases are TGTGCCAGCAGCCCCTCCCTGGCGCCCCAGCATTTT.

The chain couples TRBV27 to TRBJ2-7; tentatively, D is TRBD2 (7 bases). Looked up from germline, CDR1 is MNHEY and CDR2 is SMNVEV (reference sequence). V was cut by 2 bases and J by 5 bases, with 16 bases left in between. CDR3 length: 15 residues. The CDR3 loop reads CASSLGGAPNDEQYF. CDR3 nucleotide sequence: TGTGCCAGCAGTTTAGGGGGGGCGCCCAACGACGAGCAGTACTTC.

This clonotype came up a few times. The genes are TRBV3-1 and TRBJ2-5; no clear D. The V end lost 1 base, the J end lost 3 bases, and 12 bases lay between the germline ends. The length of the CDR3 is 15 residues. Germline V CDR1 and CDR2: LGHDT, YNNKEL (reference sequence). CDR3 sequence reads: CASSQGGSLKETQYF. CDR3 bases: TGTGCCAGCAGCCAAGGTGGCTCCTTAAAAGAGACCCAGTACTTC.